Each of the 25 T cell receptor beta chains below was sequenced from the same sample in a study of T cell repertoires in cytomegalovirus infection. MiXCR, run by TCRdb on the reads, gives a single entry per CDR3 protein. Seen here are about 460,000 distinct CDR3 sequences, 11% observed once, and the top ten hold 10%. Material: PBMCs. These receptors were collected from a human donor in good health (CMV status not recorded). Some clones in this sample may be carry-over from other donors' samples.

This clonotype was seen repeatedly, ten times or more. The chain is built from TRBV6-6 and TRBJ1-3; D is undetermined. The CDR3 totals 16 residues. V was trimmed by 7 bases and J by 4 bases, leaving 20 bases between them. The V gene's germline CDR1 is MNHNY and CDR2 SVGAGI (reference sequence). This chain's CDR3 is CASTLRGQTLGNTIYF. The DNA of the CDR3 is TGTGCCAGCACCCTACGAGGGCAGACCCTCGGAAACACCATATATTTT.

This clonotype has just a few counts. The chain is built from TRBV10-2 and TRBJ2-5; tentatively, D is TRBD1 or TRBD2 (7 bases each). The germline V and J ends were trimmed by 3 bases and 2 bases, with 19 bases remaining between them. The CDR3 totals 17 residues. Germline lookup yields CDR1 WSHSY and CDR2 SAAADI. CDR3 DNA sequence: TGCGCCAGCAGTGAACCCGGCAGGGGGACTACACAAGAGACCCAGTACTTC. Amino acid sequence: CASSEPGRGTTQETQYF.

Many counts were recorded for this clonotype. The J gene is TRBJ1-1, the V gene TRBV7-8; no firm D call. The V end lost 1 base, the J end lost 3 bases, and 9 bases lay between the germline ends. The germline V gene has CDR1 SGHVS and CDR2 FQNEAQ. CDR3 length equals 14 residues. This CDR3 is CASSLVRGDTEAFF. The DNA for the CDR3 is TGTGCCAGCAGCTTAGTACGTGGGGACACTGAAGCTTTCTTT.

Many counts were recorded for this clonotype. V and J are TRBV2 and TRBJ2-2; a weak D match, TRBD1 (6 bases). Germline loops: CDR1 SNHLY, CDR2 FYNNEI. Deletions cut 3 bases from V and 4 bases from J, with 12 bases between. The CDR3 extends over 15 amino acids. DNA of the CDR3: TGTGCCAGCAGTGATCAGGGCAGGGGCACCGGGGAGCTGTTTTTT. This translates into CASSDQGRGTGELFF. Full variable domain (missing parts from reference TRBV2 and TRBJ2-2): EPEVTQTPSHQVTQMGQEVILRCVPISNHLYFYWYRQILGQKVEFLVSFYNNEISEKSEIFDDQFSVERPDGSNFTLKIRSTKLEDSAMYFCASSDQGRGTGELFFGEGSRLTVL.

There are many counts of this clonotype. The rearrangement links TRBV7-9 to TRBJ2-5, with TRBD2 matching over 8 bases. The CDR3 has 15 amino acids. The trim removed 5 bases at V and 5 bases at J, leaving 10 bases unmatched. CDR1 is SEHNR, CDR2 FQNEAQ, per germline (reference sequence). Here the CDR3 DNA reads TGTGCCAGCAGCCAGGGCGGCGGGGGGACCGAGACCCAGTACTTC. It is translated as CASSQGGGGTETQYF.

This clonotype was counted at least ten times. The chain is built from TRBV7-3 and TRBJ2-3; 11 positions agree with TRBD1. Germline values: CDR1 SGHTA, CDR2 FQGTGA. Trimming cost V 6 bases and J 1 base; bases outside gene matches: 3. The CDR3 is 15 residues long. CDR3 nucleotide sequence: TGTGCCAGCAGTTGGACAGGGGGCGGCACAGATACGCAGTATTTT. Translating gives CASSWTGGGTDTQYF.

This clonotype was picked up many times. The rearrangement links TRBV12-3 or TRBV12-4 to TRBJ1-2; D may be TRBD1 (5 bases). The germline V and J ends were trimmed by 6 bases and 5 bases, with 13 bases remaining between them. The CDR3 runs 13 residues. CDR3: CASRMGRVYGYTF. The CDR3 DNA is TGTGCCAGCAGAATGGGCAGGGTATATGGCTACACCTTC.

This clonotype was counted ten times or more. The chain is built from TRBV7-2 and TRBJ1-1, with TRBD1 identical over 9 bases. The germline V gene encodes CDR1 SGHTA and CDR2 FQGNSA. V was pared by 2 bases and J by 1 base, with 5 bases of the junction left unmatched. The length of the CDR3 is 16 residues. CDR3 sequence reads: CASSLKQGARNTEAFF. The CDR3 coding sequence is TGTGCCAGCAGCTTAAAACAGGGGGCGCGGAACACTGAAGCTTTCTTT.

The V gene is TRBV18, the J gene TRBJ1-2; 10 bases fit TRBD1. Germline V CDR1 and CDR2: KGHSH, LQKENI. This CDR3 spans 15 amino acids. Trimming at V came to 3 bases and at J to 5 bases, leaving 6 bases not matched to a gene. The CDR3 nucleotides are TGTGCCAGCTCACCTTCGACGGGACAGGGGTATGGCTACACCTTC. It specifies CASSPSTGQGYGYTF.

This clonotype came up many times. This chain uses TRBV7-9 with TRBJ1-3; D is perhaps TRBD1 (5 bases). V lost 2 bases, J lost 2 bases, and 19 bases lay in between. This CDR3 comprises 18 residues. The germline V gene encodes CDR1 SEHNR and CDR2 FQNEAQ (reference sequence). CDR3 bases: TGTGCCAGCAGCTTACGGCACTGGGACCTCGGAGCTGGAAACACCATATATTTT. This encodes CASSLRHWDLGAGNTIYF.

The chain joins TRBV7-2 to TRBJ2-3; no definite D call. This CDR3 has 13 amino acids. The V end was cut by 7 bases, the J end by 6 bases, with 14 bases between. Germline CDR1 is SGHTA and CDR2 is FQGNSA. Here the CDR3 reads CASNTRVADTQYF. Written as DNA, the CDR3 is TGTGCCAGCAATACCCGGGTTGCCGATACGCAGTATTTT.

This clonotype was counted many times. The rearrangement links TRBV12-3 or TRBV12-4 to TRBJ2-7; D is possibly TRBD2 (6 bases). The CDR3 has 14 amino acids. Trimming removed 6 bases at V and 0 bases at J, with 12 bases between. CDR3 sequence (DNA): TGTGCCAGCAGCCGCGGGACGAACTCCTACGAGCAGTACTTC. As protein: CASSRGTNSYEQYF.

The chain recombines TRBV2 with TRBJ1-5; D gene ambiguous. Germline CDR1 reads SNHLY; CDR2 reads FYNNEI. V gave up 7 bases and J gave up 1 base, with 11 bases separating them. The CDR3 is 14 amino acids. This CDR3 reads CASKADWSNQPQHF. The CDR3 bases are TGTGCCAGCAAGGCGGATTGGAGCAATCAGCCCCAGCATTTT.

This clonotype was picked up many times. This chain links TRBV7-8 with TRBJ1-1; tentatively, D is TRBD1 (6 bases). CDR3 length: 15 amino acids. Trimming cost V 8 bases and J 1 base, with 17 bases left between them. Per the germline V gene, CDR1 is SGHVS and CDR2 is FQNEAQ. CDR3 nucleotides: TGTGCCAGCGAGGAAGGCGGGGGCACGAACACTGAAGCTTTCTTT. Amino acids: CASEEGGGTNTEAFF.

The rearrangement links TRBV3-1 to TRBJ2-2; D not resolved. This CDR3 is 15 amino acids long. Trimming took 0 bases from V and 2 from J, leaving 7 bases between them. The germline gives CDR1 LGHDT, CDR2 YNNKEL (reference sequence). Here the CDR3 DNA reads TGTGCCAGCAGCCAAGATGCCACCAACACCGGGGAGCTGTTTTTT. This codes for CASSQDATNTGELFF.

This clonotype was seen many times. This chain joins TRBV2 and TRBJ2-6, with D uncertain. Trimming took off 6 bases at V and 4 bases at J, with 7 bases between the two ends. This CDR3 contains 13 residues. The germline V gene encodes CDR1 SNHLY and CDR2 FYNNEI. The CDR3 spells CASSDGGANVLTF. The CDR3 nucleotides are TGTGCCAGCAGCGACGGCGGGGCCAACGTCCTGACTTTC.

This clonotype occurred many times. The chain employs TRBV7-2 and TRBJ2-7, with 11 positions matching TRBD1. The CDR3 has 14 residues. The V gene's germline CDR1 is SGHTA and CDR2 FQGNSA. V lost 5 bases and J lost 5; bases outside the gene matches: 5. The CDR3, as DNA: TGTGCCAGCAGCCGGGACAGGGGGTGGGACGAGCAGTACTTC. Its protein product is CASSRDRGWDEQYF.

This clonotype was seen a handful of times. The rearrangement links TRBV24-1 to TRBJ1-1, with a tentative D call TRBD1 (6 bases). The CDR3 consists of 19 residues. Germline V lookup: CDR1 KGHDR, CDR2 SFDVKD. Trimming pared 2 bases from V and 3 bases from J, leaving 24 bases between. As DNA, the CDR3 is TGTGCCACCAGTGATTCCCTTACTGGACAGAGGGGAACGCACACTGAAGCTTTCTTT. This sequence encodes CATSDSLTGQRGTHTEAFF.

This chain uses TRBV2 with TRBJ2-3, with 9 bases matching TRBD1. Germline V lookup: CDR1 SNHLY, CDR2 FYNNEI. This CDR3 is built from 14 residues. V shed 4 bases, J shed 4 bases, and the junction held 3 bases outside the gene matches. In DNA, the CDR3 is TGTGCCAGCAGTGGACAGGGGGGACCAGATACGCAGTATTTT. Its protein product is CASSGQGGPDTQYF.

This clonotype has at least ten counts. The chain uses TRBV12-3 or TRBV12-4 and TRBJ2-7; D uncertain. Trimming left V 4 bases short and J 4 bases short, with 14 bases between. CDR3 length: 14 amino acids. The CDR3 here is CASSSPLEGYEQYF. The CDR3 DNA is TGTGCCAGCAGTTCGCCCCTTGAAGGTTACGAGCAGTACTTC.

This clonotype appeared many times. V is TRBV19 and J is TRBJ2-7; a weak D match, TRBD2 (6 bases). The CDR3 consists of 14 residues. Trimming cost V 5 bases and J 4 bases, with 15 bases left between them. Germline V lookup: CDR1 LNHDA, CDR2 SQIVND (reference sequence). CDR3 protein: CASSDGGSWYEQYF. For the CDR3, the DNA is TGTGCCAGTAGTGATGGGGGGTCCTGGTACGAGCAGTACTTC.

The CDR3 here is CASNCGSSYEQYF. The CDR3 nucleotides read TGTGCCAGCAACTGCGGGAGCTCCTACGAGCAGTACTTC. The V call is TRBV6-5, the J call TRBJ2-7, with 7 nucleotides matching TRBD2. Germline assignment: CDR1 MNHEY and CDR2 SVGAGI. CDR3 length: 13 amino acids. J gave up 0 bases and V 7 bases, and 3 bases lay outside the gene matches.

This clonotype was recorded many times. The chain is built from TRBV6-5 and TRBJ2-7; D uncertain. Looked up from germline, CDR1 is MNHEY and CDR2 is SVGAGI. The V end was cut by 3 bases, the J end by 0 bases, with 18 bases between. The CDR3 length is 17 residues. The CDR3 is CASSYVPAATSSYEQYF. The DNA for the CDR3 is TGTGCCAGCAGTTATGTTCCTGCGGCCACGAGCTCCTACGAGCAGTACTTC.

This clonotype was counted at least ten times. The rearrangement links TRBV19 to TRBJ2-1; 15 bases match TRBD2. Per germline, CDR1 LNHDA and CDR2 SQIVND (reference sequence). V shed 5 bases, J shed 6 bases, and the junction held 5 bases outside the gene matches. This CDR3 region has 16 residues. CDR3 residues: CASSGTSGRPVNEQFF. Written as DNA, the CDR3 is TGTGCCAGTAGTGGGACTAGCGGGAGGCCCGTCAATGAGCAGTTCTTC.

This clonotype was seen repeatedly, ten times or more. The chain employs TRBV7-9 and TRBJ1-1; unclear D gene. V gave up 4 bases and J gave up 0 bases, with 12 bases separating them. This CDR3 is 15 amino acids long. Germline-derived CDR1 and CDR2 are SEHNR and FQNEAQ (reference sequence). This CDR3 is CASSSWRVMNTEAFF. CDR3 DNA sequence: TGTGCCAGCAGCTCCTGGCGGGTAATGAACACTGAAGCTTTCTTT.